These 23 T cell receptor beta chains were sequenced from one sample in a study of blood T cells in healthy people across ages. Using a J-beta primer mix together with a sample-barcoded 5' primer, a second PCR was run for roughly 6 to 12 cycles. Via MiXCR, TCRdb re-called the 5' RACE reads, giving one row per CDR3 protein. The sample consists of about a million distinct CDR3 sequences, less than 45% of them appearing once. The sequenced sample was blood. These receptors all come from a man younger than 35 in good health.

V gene TRBV25-1 combines with J gene TRBJ1-2, with TRBD1 matching 9 bases. V shed 6 bases and J 6 bases; nucleotides not matched to a gene: 8. Germline V lookup: CDR1 MGHDK, CDR2 SYGVNS. The CDR3 length is 14 residues. CDR3 loop: CASRGTGLSDGYTF. The DNA of the CDR3 is TGTGCCAGCAGGGGGACAGGGTTGTCTGATGGCTACACCTTC.

The chain couples TRBV20-1 to TRBJ1-2; D is possibly TRBD1 (5 bases). V gave up 4 bases and J gave up 0 bases, with 15 bases separating them. CDR3 length: 15 residues. CDR1 is DFQATT, CDR2 SNEGSKA, per germline (reference sequence). CDR3 in amino acids: CSAKESRGANYGYTF. As DNA, the CDR3 is TGCAGTGCTAAAGAGTCGAGGGGAGCTAACTATGGCTACACCTTC.

The CDR3 is CASSRNRFEAFF. The CDR3, as DNA: TGTGCCAGCAGCAGAAACAGATTTGAAGCTTTCTTT. The chain is built from TRBV9 and TRBJ1-1; no definite D call. Trimming took off 4 bases at V and 7 bases at J, with 11 bases between the two ends. The CDR3 sequence is 12 residues long. Germline V gives CDR1 SGDLS, CDR2 YYNGEE.

The V call is TRBV7-2, the J call TRBJ1-1, with D unclear. V lost 5 bases and J lost 6, with 7 bases in between. Germline CDR1 reads SGHTA; CDR2 reads FQGNSA. The CDR3 sequence is 11 residues long. In DNA, the CDR3 is TGTGCCAGCAGCATCCTATCTGAAGCTTTCTTT. This gives the protein CASSILSEAFF. The full variable domain, in which reference TRBV7-2 and TRBJ1-1 provide the parts outside the CDR3, is GAGVSQSPSNKVTEKGKDVELRCDPISGHTALYWYRQSLGQGLEFLIYFQGNSAPDKSGLPSDRFSAERTGGSVSTLTIQRTQQEDSAVYLCASSILSEAFFGQGTRLTVV.

Remarks on this clonotype: Given a much more abundant clone one base away, this may be a read error. The CDR3 region is CVSSFGANYGYTF. CDR3 in DNA: TGTGTCAGCAGTTTCGGGGCTAACTATGGCTACACCTTC. The chain carries TRBV27 and TRBJ1-2; no clear D. Looked up from germline, CDR1 is MNHEY and CDR2 is SMNVEV (reference sequence). The CDR3 has 13 residues.

This clonotype was seen only a few times. The chain employs TRBV20-1 and TRBJ2-7, with a weak D call TRBD1 (6 bases). The CDR3 consists of 16 residues. V was pared by 5 bases and J by 1 base, with 21 bases between. Germline-derived CDR1 and CDR2 are DFQATT and SNEGSKA (reference sequence). The CDR3 sequence is CSAQWTWAGDSYEQYF. The CDR3, as DNA: TGCAGTGCTCAGTGGACCTGGGCAGGGGATTCCTACGAGCAGTACTTC.

This clonotype has a single count. The CDR3 is CASSIIDSPEGYGYTF. The CDR3 bases are TGTGCCAGTAGTATAATCGACAGCCCCGAGGGCTATGGCTACACCTTC. This chain connects TRBV19 to TRBJ1-2, with D possibly being TRBD1 (5 bases). The CDR3 is 16 residues long. The germline V gene encodes CDR1 LNHDA and CDR2 SQIVND (reference sequence). The V gene lost 2 bases and the J gene lost 4 bases, with 17 bases spanning the gap.

This clonotype has a handful of counts. The chain is built from TRBV3-1 and TRBJ1-5, with unresolved D. The V and J ends lost 1 base and 7 bases respectively, with 11 bases between them. This CDR3 is built from 14 residues. Germline V gives CDR1 LGHDT, CDR2 YNNKEL (reference sequence). In DNA, the CDR3 is TGTGCCAGCAGCCAAGGGGGTAGTCGGCAGCCCCAGCATTTT. Protein: CASSQGGSRQPQHF.

The chain couples TRBV14 to TRBJ2-5; no firm D call. In germline, CDR1 is SGHDN, CDR2 FVKESK. V lost 4 bases and J lost 5, with 5 bases in between. The CDR3 length is 11 residues. The CDR3 loop is CASSRFETQYF. The CDR3 coding sequence is TGTGCCAGCAGCCGCTTCGAGACCCAGTACTTC.

This clonotype was detected ten times or more. V and J are TRBV5-1 and TRBJ2-3, with 7 bases fitting TRBD2. The germline gives CDR1 SGHRS, CDR2 YFSETQ. The CDR3 loop spans 15 amino acids. The J segment lost 2 bases and the V segment lost 5 bases, leaving 8 bases of the junction unmatched. CDR3: CASRRTSGYTDTQYF. CDR3 coding DNA: TGCGCCAGCAGACGGACTAGTGGATACACAGATACGCAGTATTTT.

This clonotype occurred many times. The J gene is TRBJ2-1, the V gene TRBV10-3; 7 bases are a match to TRBD1. The CDR3 consists of 13 residues. Looked up from germline, CDR1 is ENHRY and CDR2 is SYGVKD. Trimming took 10 bases from V and 6 from J; bases not matched to a gene: 9. The CDR3 region is CANRDSTFNEQFF. CDR3 DNA sequence: TGTGCCAACCGGGACAGTACGTTCAATGAGCAGTTCTTC.

V and J are TRBV4-2 and TRBJ2-1; 9 bases line up with TRBD2. The J call could be wrong; TRBJ2-7 is a better fit for the DNA end. This CDR3 spans 18 amino acids. CDR1 is LGHNA, CDR2 YNFKEQ, per germline. This chain's CDR3 is CASSQRLDASGDYNEQYF. CDR3 nucleotides: TGTGCCAGCAGCCAAAGGCTAGATGCTAGCGGGGACTACAATGAGCAGTACTTC.

The rearrangement uses TRBV12-3 or TRBV12-4 and TRBJ2-1; tentatively, D is TRBD1 (5 bases). V was pared by 5 bases and J by 7 bases, with 15 bases between. The CDR3 contains 14 residues. The CDR3 DNA reads TGTGCCAGCAGTCCCCCCCAGGGTTGGAATGAGCAGTTCTTC. It translates to CASSPPQGWNEQFF.

This chain uses TRBV2 with TRBJ2-1; 10 bases are shared with TRBD2. Gene TRBJ2-7 matches the end of the DNA better, so the J call may be wrong. The CDR3 contains 14 residues. Germline V gene data show CDR1 as SNHLY and CDR2 as FYNNEI. The CDR3 sequence is CAVSSSGGYNEQYF. As DNA, the CDR3 is TGTGCCGTGAGCTCTAGCGGGGGATACAATGAGCAGTACTTC.

Comments on this clonotype: This sequence may be a read error, since a much larger clone differs from it by one base. The rearrangement joins TRBV20-1 to TRBJ2-1; D uncertain. The germline V and J ends were trimmed by 6 bases and 7 bases, with 25 bases remaining between them. The CDR3 sequence is 16 residues long. Looked up from germline, CDR1 is DFQATT and CDR2 is SNEGSKA (reference sequence). CDR3 sequence (DNA): TGCAGTGCCAATTACCCTTACGGGCCGTTTCGGAATGAGCAGTTCTTC. This sequence encodes CSANYPYGPFRNEQFF.

This rearrangement joins TRBV12-3 or TRBV12-4 to TRBJ1-2; TRBD1 matches at 7 bases. V trimming: 3 bases; J trimming: 5 bases; junction bases outside the gene matches: 6. The CDR3 consists of 14 residues. The CDR3 loop is CASSLGQGEYGYTF. Written as DNA, the CDR3 is TGTGCCAGCAGTTTGGGTCAGGGGGAGTATGGCTACACCTTC.

This chain uses TRBV14 with TRBJ2-2; D is unresolved. CDR1 and CDR2 (germline): SGHDN, FVKESK. This CDR3 spans 17 amino acids. Trimming removed 4 bases from V and 0 bases from J, with 15 bases in between. The CDR3 is CASSRRSHCSNTGELFF. The DNA for the CDR3 is TGTGCCAGCAGCCGAAGGAGCCACTGCTCGAACACCGGGGAGCTGTTTTTT.

CDR3 residues: CASSLNRGFNGPQHF. DNA for the CDR3: TGTGCCAGCAGCTTGAACCGGGGTTTTAACGGGCCCCAGCATTTT. The chain is built from TRBV7-9 and TRBJ1-5, with D unclear. Germline V CDR1 and CDR2: SEHNR, FQNEAQ (reference sequence). The CDR3 totals 15 residues. V was pared by 3 bases and J by 9 bases, with 18 bases between.

The sample holds many counts of this clonotype. V is TRBV5-5 and J is TRBJ1-1; D is ambiguous. The length of the CDR3 is 12 residues. V gave up 5 bases and J gave up 5 bases, with 10 bases separating them. Germline lookup yields CDR1 SGHKS and CDR2 YYEKEE (reference sequence). The CDR3, as DNA: TGTGCCAGCAGTTTTTCGGGGACTGAAGCTTTCTTT. Encoded protein: CASSFSGTEAFF.

The V call is TRBV12-3 or TRBV12-4, the J call TRBJ1-5, with D possibly TRBD1 on 6 matching bases. The CDR3 consists of 15 residues. Trimming stripped 6 bases from V and 3 bases from J, with 15 bases between. The CDR3 region is CASRQGYENNQPQHF. CDR3 nucleotide sequence: TGTGCCAGCAGACAGGGATATGAAAACAATCAGCCCCAGCATTTT.

The chain couples TRBV6-6 to TRBJ2-1, with 11 bases lining up with TRBD2. Trimming removed 2 bases from V and 4 bases from J; junction bases left unmatched: 4. Per the germline V gene, CDR1 is MNHNY and CDR2 is SVGAGI (reference sequence). The CDR3 totals 16 residues. Here the CDR3 reads CASSYGLAGGYNEQFF. The CDR3 DNA reads TGTGCCAGCAGTTACGGTCTAGCGGGGGGTTACAATGAGCAGTTCTTC.

Concerning this clonotype itself: A much larger clone differs from this one at a single base, so this may be a read error. V usage is TRBV20-1 and J usage is TRBJ1-6; 7 nucleotides match TRBD1. The CDR3 totals 16 residues. Germline lookup yields CDR1 DFQATT and CDR2 SNEGSKA (reference sequence). The V gene end was trimmed by 0 bases and the J gene end by 5 bases; junction bases not matched to a gene: 7. CDR3 in DNA: TGCAGTGCTAGAGATCGCGGGGGACAGAATAATTCACCCCTCCACTTT. It encodes CSARDRGGQNNSPLHF.

The rearrangement joins TRBV20-1 to TRBJ1-1; D possibly corresponds to TRBD1 (5 bases). CDR3 size: 14 residues. The germline V gene has CDR1 DFQATT and CDR2 SNEGSKA (reference sequence). V gave up 1 base and J gave up 5 bases, with 14 bases separating them. Written as DNA, the CDR3 is TGCAGTGCTAGAGGTGGGGACGTAGAGACTGAAGCTTTCTTT. It yields the protein CSARGGDVETEAFF.